The rows below give T cell receptor beta chains drawn from one sample of a study of human T cells and chemical hapten exposure. Using its own MiXCR run on the RACE reads, TCRdb lists one record per CDR3 protein. The sample records fewer than 400,000 distinct CDR3 sequences, 5.5% to 8% being singletons. The source material was whole blood, sampled in connection with sensitization to the hapten diphenylcyclopropenone (DPC). These receptors came from a woman under 30 with alopecia areata. Some clones in this sample may be carry-over from other donors' samples. Each CDR3 is given with its conserved first and last residue. Fields, in order: clone size, V gene, D gene, J gene, CDR3 protein, CDR3 DNA. The D gene is left open where the match is weak. The size of a clone is reported for some rows only, either as once, few or many, or as a class for expanded clones.

clone size: many
V gene: TRBV6-5
D gene: TRBD2
J gene: TRBJ2-3
CDR3 protein: CASSPIAGTTRDTQYF
CDR3 DNA: TGTGCCAGCAGCCCGATAGCGGGGACAACCAGGGATACGCAGTATTTT

clone size: many
V gene: TRBV2
D gene: TRBD1
J gene: TRBJ1-2
CDR3 protein: CASSLERLRTGVGYTF
CDR3 DNA: TGTGCCAGCAGTCTGGAACGCCTACGGACAGGGGTAGGCTACACCTTC

clone size: many
V gene: TRBV11-1
D gene: NA
J gene: TRBJ2-1
CDR3 protein: CASRGRNEQFF
CDR3 DNA: TGTGCCAGCAGGGGGAGAAATGAGCAGTTCTTC

clone size: many
V gene: TRBV29-1
D gene: NA
J gene: TRBJ1-5
CDR3 protein: CSVGWQSLSNQPQHF
CDR3 DNA: TGCAGCGTTGGATGGCAGAGCCTTAGCAATCAGCCCCAGCATTTT

clone size: few
V gene: TRBV5-1
D gene: NA
J gene: TRBJ2-4
CDR3 protein: CASSSTGEGNIQYF
CDR3 DNA: TGCGCCAGCAGCAGTACAGGGGAGGGGAACATTCAGTACTTC

clone size: few
V gene: TRBV28
D gene: TRBD1
J gene: TRBJ1-3
CDR3 protein: CASSPTTGAGNTIYF
CDR3 DNA: TGTGCCAGCAGTCCCACGACAGGGGCTGGAAACACCATATATTTT

clone size: few
V gene: TRBV7-9
D gene: NA
J gene: TRBJ1-5
CDR3 protein: CASSQTDSRAQHF
CDR3 DNA: TGTGCCAGCAGCCAGACGGACAGTCGGGCCCAGCATTTT

clone size: NA
V gene: TRBV7-2
D gene: TRBD2
J gene: TRBJ2-3
CDR3 protein: CASSLELAGGPITDTQYF
CDR3 DNA: TGTGCCAGCAGCTTAGAACTAGCGGGGGGGCCGATCACAGATACGCAGTATTTT

clone size: many
V gene: TRBV6-1
D gene: TRBD2
J gene: TRBJ2-1
CDR3 protein: CASSEKRGAIYEQFF
CDR3 DNA: TGTGCCAGCAGTGAAAAGCGGGGGGCTATCTATGAGCAGTTCTTC

clone size: many
V gene: TRBV3-1
D gene: NA
J gene: TRBJ1-2
CDR3 protein: CASSHVGTRGYYGYTF
CDR3 DNA: TGTGCCAGCAGCCATGTAGGGACACGAGGGTACTATGGCTACACCTTC

clone size: NA
V gene: TRBV28
D gene: NA
J gene: TRBJ1-1
CDR3 protein: CASSSRLGAGNTEAFF
CDR3 DNA: TGTGCCAGCAGCTCCCGATTGGGGGCGGGGAACACTGAAGCTTTCTTT

clone size: NA
V gene: TRBV2
D gene: NA
J gene: TRBJ1-5
CDR3 protein: CASSEVLPNQPQHF
CDR3 DNA: TGTGCCAGCAGTGAGGTGTTACCCAATCAGCCCCAGCATTTT

clone size: NA
V gene: TRBV6-5
D gene: TRBD2
J gene: TRBJ2-1
CDR3 protein: CASSYSGLAGGLFYNEQFF
CDR3 DNA: TGTGCCAGCAGTTACTCGGGACTAGCGGGGGGGCTTTTCTACAATGAGCAGTTCTTC

clone size: NA
V gene: TRBV3-1
D gene: NA
J gene: TRBJ2-7
CDR3 protein: CASSQGDYEQYF
CDR3 DNA: TGTGCCAGCAGCCAGGGAGACTACGAGCAGTACTTC

clone size: few
V gene: TRBV4-1
D gene: NA
J gene: TRBJ1-2
CDR3 protein: CASSGVPFRDHHAGYTF
CDR3 DNA: TGCGCCAGCAGCGGAGTACCATTCCGGGACCACCATGCCGGCTACACCTTC

clone size: many
V gene: TRBV4-2
D gene: TRBD2
J gene: TRBJ2-5
CDR3 protein: CASSQELAGNQETQYF
CDR3 DNA: TGTGCCAGCAGCCAGGAACTAGCGGGGAACCAAGAGACCCAGTACTTC

clone size: NA
V gene: TRBV7-3
D gene: NA
J gene: TRBJ2-7
CDR3 protein: CASSLGDGSYEQYF
CDR3 DNA: TGTGCCAGCAGCTTAGGCGACGGCTCCTACGAGCAGTACTTC

clone size: many
V gene: TRBV10-3
D gene: TRBD2
J gene: TRBJ2-1
CDR3 protein: CAIQGELAGRNEQFF
CDR3 DNA: TGTGCCATCCAGGGGGAACTAGCGGGGCGCAATGAGCAGTTCTTC

clone size: few
V gene: TRBV5-1
D gene: NA
J gene: TRBJ1-1
CDR3 protein: CASSLLVGPNTEAFF
CDR3 DNA: TGCGCCAGCAGCTTGCTGGTGGGACCGAACACTGAAGCTTTCTTT

clone size: many
V gene: TRBV11-2
D gene: NA
J gene: TRBJ1-5
CDR3 protein: CASSLTANSNQPQHF
CDR3 DNA: TGTGCCAGCAGCTTAACGGCCAATAGCAATCAGCCCCAGCATTTT

clone size: NA
V gene: TRBV20-1
D gene: TRBD1
J gene: TRBJ1-5
CDR3 protein: CSATTTGERQPQHF
CDR3 DNA: TGCAGTGCTACCACCACAGGGGAGCGTCAGCCCCAGCATTTT

clone size: NA
V gene: TRBV6-5
D gene: TRBD1
J gene: TRBJ1-2
CDR3 protein: CASSYRDSLYGYTF
CDR3 DNA: TGTGCCAGCAGTTACCGGGACAGCTTATATGGCTACACCTTC

clone size: NA
V gene: TRBV6-5
D gene: TRBD1
J gene: TRBJ2-3
CDR3 protein: CASSNYRGIDTQYF
CDR3 DNA: TGTGCCAGCAGTAACTACAGGGGGATAGATACGCAGTATTTT

clone size: few
V gene: TRBV14
D gene: NA
J gene: TRBJ1-1
CDR3 protein: CASSQLASEAFF
CDR3 DNA: TGTGCCAGCAGCCAATTAGCCTCTGAAGCTTTCTTT

clone size: NA
V gene: TRBV6-1
D gene: NA
J gene: TRBJ2-7
CDR3 protein: CASSEWTSVRSSYEQYF
CDR3 DNA: TGTGCCAGCAGTGAATGGACCTCAGTCCGCAGCTCCTACGAGCAGTACTTC

clone size: many
V gene: TRBV7-2
D gene: NA
J gene: TRBJ2-3
CDR3 protein: CASSSSRGTDTQYF
CDR3 DNA: TGTGCCAGCAGCTCTTCTAGAGGCACAGATACGCAGTATTTT

clone size: few
V gene: TRBV7-3
D gene: NA
J gene: TRBJ1-1
CDR3 protein: CASSPGHQNTEAFF
CDR3 DNA: TGTGCCAGCAGCCCGGGACATCAGAACACTGAAGCTTTCTTT

clone size: few
V gene: TRBV7-2
D gene: TRBD2
J gene: TRBJ2-5
CDR3 protein: CASSPRLAGGPLSETQYF
CDR3 DNA: TGTGCCAGCAGCCCCAGACTAGCGGGGGGACCATTGTCGGAGACCCAGTACTTC

clone size: NA
V gene: TRBV20-1
D gene: TRBD1
J gene: TRBJ1-5
CDR3 protein: CSARIWTGEGQPQHF
CDR3 DNA: TGCAGTGCTAGGATTTGGACAGGGGAGGGTCAGCCCCAGCATTTT

clone size: few
V gene: TRBV18
D gene: TRBD1
J gene: TRBJ1-1
CDR3 protein: CASSLRQGAGDTEAFF
CDR3 DNA: TGTGCCAGCTCCCTACGACAGGGGGCTGGGGACACTGAAGCTTTCTTT

clone size: NA
V gene: TRBV6-1
D gene: NA
J gene: TRBJ1-1
CDR3 protein: CASSEQREAFF
CDR3 DNA: TGTGCCAGCAGTGAACAACGTGAAGCTTTCTTT

clone size: NA
V gene: TRBV5-1
D gene: NA
J gene: TRBJ1-1
CDR3 protein: CASSFEGRGTEAFF
CDR3 DNA: TGCGCCAGCAGCTTCGAAGGGAGGGGCACTGAAGCTTTCTTT

clone size: few
V gene: TRBV7-2
D gene: NA
J gene: TRBJ1-6
CDR3 protein: CASSPNYRAGSPLHF
CDR3 DNA: TGTGCCAGCAGCCCAAACTACAGGGCTGGTTCACCCCTCCACTTT

clone size: NA
V gene: TRBV5-4
D gene: NA
J gene: TRBJ1-3
CDR3 protein: CASSLPGSTGNTIYF
CDR3 DNA: TGTGCCAGCAGCTTACCGGGGTCAACTGGAAACACCATATATTTT

clone size: many
V gene: TRBV7-2
D gene: NA
J gene: TRBJ2-3
CDR3 protein: CASSLMGVSQYF
CDR3 DNA: TGTGCCAGCAGCTTAATGGGGGTGTCGCAGTATTTT

clone size: few
V gene: TRBV6-2/TRBV6-3
D gene: NA
J gene: TRBJ2-3
CDR3 protein: CASSYDLESTDTQYF
CDR3 DNA: TGTGCCAGCAGTTACGACCTAGAGAGCACAGATACGCAGTATTTT

clone size: many
V gene: TRBV19
D gene: NA
J gene: TRBJ2-1
CDR3 protein: CASSIERRTDNEQFF
CDR3 DNA: TGTGCCAGTAGTATAGAGCGCCGAACTGACAATGAGCAGTTCTTC

clone size: NA
V gene: TRBV10-3
D gene: TRBD2
J gene: TRBJ2-3
CDR3 protein: CAISGLAGGQDTQYF
CDR3 DNA: TGTGCCATCAGTGGGCTAGCGGGGGGGCAAGATACGCAGTATTTT

clone size: NA
V gene: TRBV29-1
D gene: TRBD1
J gene: TRBJ1-5
CDR3 protein: CSVATGASNQPQHF
CDR3 DNA: TGCAGCGTTGCGACAGGGGCATCCAATCAGCCCCAGCATTTT

clone size: many
V gene: TRBV9
D gene: NA
J gene: TRBJ2-1
CDR3 protein: CASGPYNEQFF
CDR3 DNA: TGTGCCAGCGGACCCTACAATGAGCAGTTCTTC

clone size: once
V gene: TRBV20-1
D gene: NA
J gene: TRBJ2-7
CDR3 protein: CSAMAKQYF
CDR3 DNA: TGCAGTGCCATGGCGAAGCAGTACTTC

clone size: NA
V gene: TRBV7-2
D gene: NA
J gene: TRBJ2-1
CDR3 protein: CASSLVGWSSYNEQFF
CDR3 DNA: TGTGCCAGCAGCTTAGTCGGGTGGAGCTCCTACAATGAGCAGTTCTTC

clone size: many
V gene: TRBV6-6
D gene: TRBD2
J gene: TRBJ2-3
CDR3 protein: CASRGTSGASNTQYF
CDR3 DNA: TGTGCCAGCAGGGGGACTAGCGGGGCTTCAAATACGCAGTATTTT

clone size: NA
V gene: TRBV10-3
D gene: TRBD2
J gene: TRBJ2-2
CDR3 protein: CAILAAANTGELFF
CDR3 DNA: TGTGCCATCCTAGCGGCCGCGAACACCGGGGAGCTGTTTTTT

clone size: NA
V gene: TRBV4-2
D gene: TRBD1
J gene: TRBJ1-1
CDR3 protein: CASSQGPGGTEAFF
CDR3 DNA: TGTGCCAGCAGCCAAGGCCCAGGGGGCACTGAAGCTTTCTTT

clone size: NA
V gene: TRBV24-1
D gene: NA
J gene: TRBJ2-2
CDR3 protein: CATATGNTGELFF
CDR3 DNA: TGTGCCACCGCTACAGGAAACACCGGGGAGCTGTTTTTT

clone size: NA
V gene: TRBV20-1
D gene: TRBD1
J gene: TRBJ2-2
CDR3 protein: CSAAGTGGTGELFF
CDR3 DNA: TGCAGTGCTGCGGGGACAGGGGGCACCGGGGAGCTGTTTTTT

clone size: many
V gene: TRBV15
D gene: NA
J gene: TRBJ2-5
CDR3 protein: CATSFGRGRETQYF
CDR3 DNA: TGTGCCACCAGCTTCGGTCGGGGTAGAGAGACCCAGTACTTC

clone size: NA
V gene: TRBV7-2
D gene: NA
J gene: TRBJ2-3
CDR3 protein: CASSLTARGDTQYF
CDR3 DNA: TGTGCCAGCAGCTTAACAGCCAGGGGCGATACGCAGTATTTT

clone size: NA
V gene: TRBV5-1
D gene: NA
J gene: TRBJ2-3
CDR3 protein: CASSPGAGADTDTQYF
CDR3 DNA: TGCGCCAGCAGCCCGGGGGCGGGGGCTGACACAGATACGCAGTATTTT

clone size: few
V gene: TRBV10-3
D gene: TRBD1
J gene: TRBJ1-2
CDR3 protein: CAISESGGTGNYGYTF
CDR3 DNA: TGTGCCATCAGTGAGTCCGGTGGGACAGGCAACTATGGCTACACCTTC

clone size: NA
V gene: TRBV20-1
D gene: NA
J gene: TRBJ2-7
CDR3 protein: CSARDRTEQYF
CDR3 DNA: TGCAGTGCTAGAGATCGGACCGAGCAGTACTTC

clone size: few
V gene: TRBV6-5
D gene: NA
J gene: TRBJ1-2
CDR3 protein: CASSPTLGASTF
CDR3 DNA: TGTGCCAGCAGCCCCACTCTGGGGGCGTCCACCTTC

clone size: NA
V gene: TRBV5-1
D gene: NA
J gene: TRBJ2-1
CDR3 protein: CASSDRSRSYNEQFF
CDR3 DNA: TGCGCCAGCAGCGACAGGTCGAGGTCCTACAATGAGCAGTTCTTC

clone size: many
V gene: TRBV9
D gene: NA
J gene: TRBJ2-1
CDR3 protein: CASSPQGRNEQFF
CDR3 DNA: TGTGCCAGCAGCCCCCAGGGGCGGAATGAGCAGTTCTTC

clone size: many
V gene: TRBV11-1
D gene: NA
J gene: TRBJ2-5
CDR3 protein: CASSLEGTPETQYF
CDR3 DNA: TGTGCCAGCAGCTTAGAAGGGACGCCGGAGACCCAGTACTTC

clone size: NA
V gene: TRBV12-3/TRBV12-4
D gene: NA
J gene: TRBJ1-1
CDR3 protein: CASRGGQGSGAEAFF
CDR3 DNA: TGTGCCAGCAGGGGGGGGCAGGGATCTGGCGCTGAAGCTTTCTTT

clone size: NA
V gene: TRBV12-3/TRBV12-4
D gene: TRBD1
J gene: TRBJ2-7
CDR3 protein: CASSRTGQSSYEQYF
CDR3 DNA: TGTGCCAGCAGTCGGACAGGCCAGAGCTCCTACGAGCAGTACTTC

clone size: NA
V gene: TRBV6-5
D gene: NA
J gene: TRBJ1-1
CDR3 protein: CASSYFGGRLGTEAFF
CDR3 DNA: TGTGCCAGCAGTTACTTTGGGGGCAGGTTGGGCACTGAAGCTTTCTTT